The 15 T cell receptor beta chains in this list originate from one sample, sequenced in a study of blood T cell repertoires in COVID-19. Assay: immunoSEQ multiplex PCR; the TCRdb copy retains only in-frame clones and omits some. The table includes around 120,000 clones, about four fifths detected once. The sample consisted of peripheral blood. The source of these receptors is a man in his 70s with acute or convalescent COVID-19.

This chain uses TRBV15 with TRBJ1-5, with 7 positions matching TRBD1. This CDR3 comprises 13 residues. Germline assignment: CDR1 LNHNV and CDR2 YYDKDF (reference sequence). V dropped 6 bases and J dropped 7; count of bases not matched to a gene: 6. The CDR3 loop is CATRSQGDQPQHF. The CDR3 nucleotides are TGTGCCACCAGAAGTCAGGGGGACCAGCCCCAGCATTTT.

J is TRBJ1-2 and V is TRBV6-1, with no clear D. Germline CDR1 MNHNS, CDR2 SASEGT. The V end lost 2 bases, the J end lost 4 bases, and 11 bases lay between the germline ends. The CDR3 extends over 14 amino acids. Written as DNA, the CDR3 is TGTGCCAGCAGTGAAAGGGCCGGGGTCTATGGCTACACCTTC. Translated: CASSERAGVYGYTF.

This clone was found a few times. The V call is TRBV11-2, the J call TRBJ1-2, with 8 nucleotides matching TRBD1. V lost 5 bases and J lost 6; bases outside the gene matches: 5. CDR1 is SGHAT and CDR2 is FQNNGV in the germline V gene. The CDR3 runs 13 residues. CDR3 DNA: TGTGCCAGCAGCATTACAGGGGGAAATGGCTACACCTTC. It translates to CASSITGGNGYTF.

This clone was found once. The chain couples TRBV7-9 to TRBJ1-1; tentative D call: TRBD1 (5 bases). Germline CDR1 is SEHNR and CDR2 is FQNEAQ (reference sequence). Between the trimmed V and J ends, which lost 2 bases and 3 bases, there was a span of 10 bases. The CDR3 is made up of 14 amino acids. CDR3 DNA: TGTGCCAGCAGCTTATTAGGGGTGGACACTGAAGCTTTCTTT. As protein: CASSLLGVDTEAFF. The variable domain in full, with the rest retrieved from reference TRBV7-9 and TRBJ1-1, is DTGVSQNPRHKITKRGQNVTFRCDPISEHNRLYWYRQTLGQGPEFLTYFQNEAQLEKSRLLSDRFSAERPKGSFSTLEIQRTEQGDSAMYLCASSLLGVDTEAFFGQGTRLTVV.

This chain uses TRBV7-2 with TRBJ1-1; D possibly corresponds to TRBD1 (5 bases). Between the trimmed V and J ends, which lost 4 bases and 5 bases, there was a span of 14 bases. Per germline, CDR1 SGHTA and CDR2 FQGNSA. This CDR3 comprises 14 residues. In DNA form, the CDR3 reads TGTGCCAGCAGCTCCGGGTGGAGGGGAACTGAAGCTTTCTTT. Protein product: CASSSGWRGTEAFF.

The CDR3 DNA reads TGTGCCAGCTCCTTACGGGGGGCTTCCGACACTGAAGCTTTCTTT. It yields the protein CASSLRGASDTEAFF. The chain couples TRBV7-9 to TRBJ1-1, with D possibly being TRBD1 (6 bases). The CDR3 contains 15 residues. V was cut by 8 bases and J by 3 bases, with 19 bases left in between. The germline gives CDR1 SEHNR, CDR2 FQNEAQ (reference sequence).

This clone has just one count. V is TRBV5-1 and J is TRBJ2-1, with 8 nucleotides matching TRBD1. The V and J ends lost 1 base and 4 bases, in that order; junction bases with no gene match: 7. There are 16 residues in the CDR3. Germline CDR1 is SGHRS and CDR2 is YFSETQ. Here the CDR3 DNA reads TGCGCCAGCAGCTTGCAAGGACAGGGAGAATACAATGAGCAGTTCTTC. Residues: CASSLQGQGEYNEQFF.

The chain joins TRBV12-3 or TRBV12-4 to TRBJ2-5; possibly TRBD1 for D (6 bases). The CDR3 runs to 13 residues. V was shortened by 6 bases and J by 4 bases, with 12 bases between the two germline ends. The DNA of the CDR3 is TGTGCCAGCAGCAGGGACATCCCAGAGACCCAGTACTTC. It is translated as CASSRDIPETQYF.

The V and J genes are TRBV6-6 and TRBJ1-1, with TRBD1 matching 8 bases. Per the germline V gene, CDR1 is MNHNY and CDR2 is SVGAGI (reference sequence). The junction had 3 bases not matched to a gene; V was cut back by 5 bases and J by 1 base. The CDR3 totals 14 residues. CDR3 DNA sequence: TGTGCCAGCAGTCGACAGGGGCCGAACACTGAAGCTTTCTTT. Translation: CASSRQGPNTEAFF.

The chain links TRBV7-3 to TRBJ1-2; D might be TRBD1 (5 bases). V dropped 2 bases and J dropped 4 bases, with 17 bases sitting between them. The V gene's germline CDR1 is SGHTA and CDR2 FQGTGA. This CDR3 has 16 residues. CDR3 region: CASSLLPQGSFYGYTF. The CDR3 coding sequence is TGTGCCAGCAGCTTATTACCGCAGGGTAGTTTCTATGGCTACACCTTC.

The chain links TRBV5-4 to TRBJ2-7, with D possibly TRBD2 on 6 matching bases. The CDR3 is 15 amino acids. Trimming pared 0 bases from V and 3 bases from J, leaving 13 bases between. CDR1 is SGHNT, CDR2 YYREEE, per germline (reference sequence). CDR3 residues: CASSLEPGGGYEQYF. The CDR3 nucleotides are TGTGCCAGCAGCTTGGAACCCGGGGGTGGCTACGAGCAGTACTTC.

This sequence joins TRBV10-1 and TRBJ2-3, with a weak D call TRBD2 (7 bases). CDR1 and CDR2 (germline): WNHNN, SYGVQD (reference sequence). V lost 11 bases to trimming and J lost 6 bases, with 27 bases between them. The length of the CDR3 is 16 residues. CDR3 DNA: TGCGCCGGGGGGGGCACAGGCGGACCGGGGTGGGATACGCAGTATTTT. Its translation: CAGGGTGGPGWDTQYF.

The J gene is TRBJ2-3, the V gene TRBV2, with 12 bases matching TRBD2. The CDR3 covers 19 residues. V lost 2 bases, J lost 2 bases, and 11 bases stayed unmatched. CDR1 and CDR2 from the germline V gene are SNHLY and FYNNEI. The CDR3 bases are TGTGCCAGCAGTGAAAGTACTAGCGGGGGGACTTCATTCACAGATACGCAGTATTTT. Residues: CASSESTSGGTSFTDTQYF. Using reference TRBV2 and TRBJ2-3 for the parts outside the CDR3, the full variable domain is EPEVTQTPSHQVTQMGQEVILRCVPISNHLYFYWYRQILGQKVEFLVSFYNNEISEKSEIFDDQFSVERPDGSNFTLKIRSTKLEDSAMYFCASSESTSGGTSFTDTQYFGPGTRLTVL.

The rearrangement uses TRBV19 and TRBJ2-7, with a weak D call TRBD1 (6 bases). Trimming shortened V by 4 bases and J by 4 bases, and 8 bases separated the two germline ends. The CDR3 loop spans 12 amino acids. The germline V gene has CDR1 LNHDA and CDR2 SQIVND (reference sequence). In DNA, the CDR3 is TGTGCCAGTAGTACACAGGGTTACGAGCAGTACTTC. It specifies CASSTQGYEQYF. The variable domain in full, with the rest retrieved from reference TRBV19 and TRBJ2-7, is DGGITQSPKYLFRKEGQNVTLSCEQNLNHDAMYWYRQDPGQGLRLIYYSQIVNDFQKGDIAEGYSVSREKKESFPLTVTSAQKNPTAFYLCASSTQGYEQYFGPGTRLTVT.

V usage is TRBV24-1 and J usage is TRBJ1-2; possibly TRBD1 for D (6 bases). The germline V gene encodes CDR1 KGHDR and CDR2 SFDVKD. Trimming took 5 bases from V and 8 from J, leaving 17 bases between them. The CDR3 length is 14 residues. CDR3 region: CATSGPGRGGGYTF. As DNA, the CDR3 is TGTGCCACCAGTGGACCGGGCAGGGGTGGAGGCTACACCTTC.